Listed here is a single TCR beta chain. Its target is unknown. This record comes from a study of graft-versus-host responses after intestinal transplantation. Study-wide points: GvH clonotypes were identified within recipient marrow, with a subset emerging first in ileum or blood. Allografts carried high graft-versus-host to host-versus-graft clonal ratios in patients having graft-donor T cell macrochimerism.

CDR1 SNHLY and CDR2 FYNNEI come from the germline V gene. V lost 6 bases and J 7 bases, leaving 16 bases between the germline ends. This CDR3 comprises 15 residues. Profiling relied on immunoSEQ multiplex PCR, and the TCRdb table lists in-frame clones only, not all of them. The sample includes 20,000 to 25,000 clones, roughly nine tenths of them seen just once. The rearrangement uses TRBV2 and TRBJ1-6; unclear D gene. Sequencing was performed on PBMCs, taken about 63 days after intestinal transplantation. The sequence was obtained from a human patient who received an intestinal transplant, so some T cells may come from the graft donor. The chain's CDR3 is CASSDTRTLNSPLHF. The CDR3 DNA sequence: TGTGCCAGCAGCGATACACGGACCTTAAATTCACCCCTCCACTTT.